Shown below are 2 T cell receptor beta chains from a single sample sequenced in a study of T-cell memory formation after mild COVID-19. MiXCR was run by TCRdb on the 5' RACE reads, yielding one entry per CDR3 protein. Among approximately 240,000 distinct CDR3 sequences listed, around 15% were seen once. The source material was PBMCs or a T cell subset sorted from them (not recorded which). The receptors originated from a man in his late teens or twenties who had mild COVID-19 (a few samples of this study predate the infection). Cell type and time point are not known.

This clonotype was counted a few times. The junction differs from germline at one of its ends, possibly a read error. The chain links TRBV12-3 or TRBV12-4 to TRBJ2-3; D unresolved. The CDR3 consists of 12 residues. CDR3 protein: CASSPMILSANF. Written as DNA, the CDR3 is TGTGCCAGCAGTCCAATGATACTCAGCGCGAATTTT.

Many counts were recorded for this clonotype. This chain uses TRBV6-5 with TRBJ2-2; D gene ambiguous. Per the germline V gene, CDR1 is MNHEY and CDR2 is SVGAGI. Trimming removed 0 bases at V and 5 bases at J, with 7 bases between. The CDR3 sequence is 14 residues long. CDR3 sequence reads: CASSYSTLTGELFF. The DNA of the CDR3 is TGTGCCAGCAGTTACTCGACATTAACCGGGGAGCTGTTTTTT.